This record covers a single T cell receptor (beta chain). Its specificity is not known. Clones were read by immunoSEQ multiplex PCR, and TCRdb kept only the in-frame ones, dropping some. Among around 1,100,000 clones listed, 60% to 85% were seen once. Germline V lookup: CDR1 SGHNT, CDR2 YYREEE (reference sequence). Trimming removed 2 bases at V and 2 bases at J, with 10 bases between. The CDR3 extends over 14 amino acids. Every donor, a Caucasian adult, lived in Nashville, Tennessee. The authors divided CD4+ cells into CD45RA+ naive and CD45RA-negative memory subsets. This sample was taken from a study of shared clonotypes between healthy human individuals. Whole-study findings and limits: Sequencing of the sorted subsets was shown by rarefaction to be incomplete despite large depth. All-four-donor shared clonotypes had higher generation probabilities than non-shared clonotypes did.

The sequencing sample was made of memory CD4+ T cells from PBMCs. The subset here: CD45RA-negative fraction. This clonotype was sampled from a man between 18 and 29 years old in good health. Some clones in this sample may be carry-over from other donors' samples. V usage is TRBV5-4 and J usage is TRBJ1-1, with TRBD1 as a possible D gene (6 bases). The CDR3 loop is CASSFGQTNTEAFF. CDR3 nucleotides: TGTGCCAGCAGCTTCGGACAGACTAACACTGAAGCTTTCTTT.